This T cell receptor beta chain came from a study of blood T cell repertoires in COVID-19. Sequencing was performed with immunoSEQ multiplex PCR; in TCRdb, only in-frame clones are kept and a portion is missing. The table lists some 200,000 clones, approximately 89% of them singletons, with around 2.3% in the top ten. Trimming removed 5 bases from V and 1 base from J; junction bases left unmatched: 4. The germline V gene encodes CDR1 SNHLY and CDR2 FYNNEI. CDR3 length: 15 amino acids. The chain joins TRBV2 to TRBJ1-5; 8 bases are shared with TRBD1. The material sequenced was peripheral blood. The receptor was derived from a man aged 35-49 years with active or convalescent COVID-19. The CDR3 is CASSKDRASNQPQHF. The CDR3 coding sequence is TGTGCCAGCAGTAAGGACAGGGCGAGCAATCAGCCCCAGCATTTT. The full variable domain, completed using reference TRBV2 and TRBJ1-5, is EPEVTQTPSHQVTQMGQEVILRCVPISNHLYFYWYRQILGQKVEFLVSFYNNEISEKSEIFDDQFSVERPDGSNFTLKIRSTKLEDSAMYFCASSKDRASNQPQHFGDGTRLSIL.